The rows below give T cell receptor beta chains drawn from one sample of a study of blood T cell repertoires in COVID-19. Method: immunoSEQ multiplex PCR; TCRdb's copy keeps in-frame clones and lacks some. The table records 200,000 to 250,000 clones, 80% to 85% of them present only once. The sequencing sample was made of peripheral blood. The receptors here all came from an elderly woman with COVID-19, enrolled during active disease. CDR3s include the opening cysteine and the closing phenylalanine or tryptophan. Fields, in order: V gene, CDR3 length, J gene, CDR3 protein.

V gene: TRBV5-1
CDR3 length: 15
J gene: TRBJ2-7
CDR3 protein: CASSLGGGGPYEQYF

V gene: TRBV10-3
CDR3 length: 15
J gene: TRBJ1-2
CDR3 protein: CAISEGRVALYGYTF

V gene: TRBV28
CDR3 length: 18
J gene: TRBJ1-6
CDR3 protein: CASSWGGGWQGRNSPLHF

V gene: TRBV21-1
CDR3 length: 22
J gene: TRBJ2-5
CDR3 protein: CASSPNSGDSFNTIPTQETQYF

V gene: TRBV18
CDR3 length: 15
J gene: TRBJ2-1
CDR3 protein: CASSTIRDRYNEQFF

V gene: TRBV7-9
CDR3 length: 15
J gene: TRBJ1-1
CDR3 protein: CASSLPETGVTEAFF

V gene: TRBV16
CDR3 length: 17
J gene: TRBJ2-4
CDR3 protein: CASSQLNRRGAKNIQYF

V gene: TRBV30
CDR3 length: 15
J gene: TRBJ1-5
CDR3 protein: CAWSVMGRNNQPQHF

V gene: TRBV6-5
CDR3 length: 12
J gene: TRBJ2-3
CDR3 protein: CASSYTAEKQYF

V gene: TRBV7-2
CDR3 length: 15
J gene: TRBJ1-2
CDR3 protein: CASSISRDRAYGYTF

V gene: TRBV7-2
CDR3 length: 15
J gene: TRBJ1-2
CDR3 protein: CASSPSIRFNYGYTF

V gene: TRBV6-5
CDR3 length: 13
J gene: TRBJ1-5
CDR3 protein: CAVRVPSNQPQHF

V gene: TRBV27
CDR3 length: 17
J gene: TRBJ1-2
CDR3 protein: CASSLSGDRGLRDGYTF

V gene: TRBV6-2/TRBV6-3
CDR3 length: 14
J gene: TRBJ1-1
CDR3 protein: CASSRAGGNTEAFF

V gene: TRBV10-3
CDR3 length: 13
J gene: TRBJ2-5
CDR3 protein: CATRERLQETQYF

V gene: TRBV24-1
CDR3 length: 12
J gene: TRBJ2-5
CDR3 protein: CATLAGEETQYF

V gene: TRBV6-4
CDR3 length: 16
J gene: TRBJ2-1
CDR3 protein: CASSDRFRGAVGEQFF

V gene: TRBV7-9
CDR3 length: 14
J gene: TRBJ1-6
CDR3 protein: CASSLGQGGSPLHF

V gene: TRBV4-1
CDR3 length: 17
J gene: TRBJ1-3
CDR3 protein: CASSQFRQGKSGNTIYF

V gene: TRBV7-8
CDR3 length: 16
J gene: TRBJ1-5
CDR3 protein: CASSFSQRDSNQPQHF

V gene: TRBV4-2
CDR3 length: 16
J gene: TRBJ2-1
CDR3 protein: CASSPATSGVYNEQFF

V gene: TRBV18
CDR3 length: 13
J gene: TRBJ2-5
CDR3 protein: CASSQGGEETQYF

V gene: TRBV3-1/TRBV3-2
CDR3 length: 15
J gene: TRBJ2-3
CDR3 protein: CASRYGLASTDTQYF

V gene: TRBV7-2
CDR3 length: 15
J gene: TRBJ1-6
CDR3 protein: CASSENRVGNSPLHF

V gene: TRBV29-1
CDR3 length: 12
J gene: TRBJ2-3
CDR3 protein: CSANSGTDTQYF

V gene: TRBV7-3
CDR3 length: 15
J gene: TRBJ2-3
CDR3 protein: CASSLQGSPTDTQYF

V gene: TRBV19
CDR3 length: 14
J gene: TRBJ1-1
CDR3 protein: CASSPRDRNTEAFF

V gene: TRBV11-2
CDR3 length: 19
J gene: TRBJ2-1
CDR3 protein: CASSLEQGLAGVIYNEQFF

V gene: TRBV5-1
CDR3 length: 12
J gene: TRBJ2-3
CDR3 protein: CASSVQGDTQYF

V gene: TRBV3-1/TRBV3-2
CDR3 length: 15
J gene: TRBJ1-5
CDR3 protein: CASSLSRGANQPQHF

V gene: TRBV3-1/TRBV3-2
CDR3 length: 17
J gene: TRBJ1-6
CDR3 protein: CASSQDLGRGFNSPLHF

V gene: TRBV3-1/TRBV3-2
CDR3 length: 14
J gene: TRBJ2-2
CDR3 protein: CASSPLLNTGELFF

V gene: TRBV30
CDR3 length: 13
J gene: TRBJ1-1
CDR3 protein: CAQAQASGTEAFF

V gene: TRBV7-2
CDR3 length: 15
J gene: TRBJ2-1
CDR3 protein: CASSLGSGGSNEQFF

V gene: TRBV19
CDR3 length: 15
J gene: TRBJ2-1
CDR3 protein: CASSIPSSAYNEQFF

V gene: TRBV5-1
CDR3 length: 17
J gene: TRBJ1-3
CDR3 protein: CASSLLGQGNSGNTIYF

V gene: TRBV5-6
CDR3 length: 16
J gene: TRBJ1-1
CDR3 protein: CASIPSGGRMNTEAFF

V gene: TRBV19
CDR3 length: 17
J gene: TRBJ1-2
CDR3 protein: CASSIVDRGRANYGYTF

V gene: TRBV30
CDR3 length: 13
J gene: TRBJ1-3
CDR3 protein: CAWRDRAGNTIYF

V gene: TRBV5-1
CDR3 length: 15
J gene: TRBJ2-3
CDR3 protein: CASSLGQGITDTQYF

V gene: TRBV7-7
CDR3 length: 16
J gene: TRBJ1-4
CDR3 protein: CASSLGSGQTNEKLFF

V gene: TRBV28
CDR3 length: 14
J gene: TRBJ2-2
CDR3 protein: CASSLEQGNGELFF

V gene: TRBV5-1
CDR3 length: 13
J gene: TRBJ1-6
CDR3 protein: CASSLAGYSPLHF

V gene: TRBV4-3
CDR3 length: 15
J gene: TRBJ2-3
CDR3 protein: CASSDRGVGADTQYF

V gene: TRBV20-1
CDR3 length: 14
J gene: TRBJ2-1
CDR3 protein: CSASSGGTYNEQFF

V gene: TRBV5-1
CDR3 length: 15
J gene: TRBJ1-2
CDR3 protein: CASSSAGTGNYGYTF

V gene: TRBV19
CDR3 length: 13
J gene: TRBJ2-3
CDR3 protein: CASSDRGTDTQYF

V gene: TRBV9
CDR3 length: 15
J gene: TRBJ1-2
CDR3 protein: CASSVGDRGAYGYTF

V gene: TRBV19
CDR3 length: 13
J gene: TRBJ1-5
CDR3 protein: CASTGQLLEPQHF

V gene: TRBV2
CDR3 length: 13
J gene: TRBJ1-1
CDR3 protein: CASSAGRNTEAFF

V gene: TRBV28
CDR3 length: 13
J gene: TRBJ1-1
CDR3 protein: CASTSVRGTEAFF

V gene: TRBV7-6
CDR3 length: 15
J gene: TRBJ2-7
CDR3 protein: CASSSLAGAIYEQYF

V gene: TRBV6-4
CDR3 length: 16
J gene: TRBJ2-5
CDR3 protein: CASSSVSGGGQETQYF

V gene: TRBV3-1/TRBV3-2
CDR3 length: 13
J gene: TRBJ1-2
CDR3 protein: CASSQGEYYGYTF

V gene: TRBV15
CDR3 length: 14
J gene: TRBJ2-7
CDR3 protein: CATSREATSYEQYF